Listed here are 21 T cell receptor beta chains from one sample, sequenced in a study of OX40 agonist ivuxolimab in advanced cancers. The repertoire was sequenced with immunoSEQ multiplex PCR; TCRdb's copy has only in-frame clones and lacks some. The table records about 64,000 clones, roughly 80% of them present only once. Here the sequenced sample was CD4+ or CD8+ T cells sorted from blood, taken in a trial of the OX40 agonist ivuxolimab. These receptor sequences come from an adult with an advanced solid tumor such as melanoma, head and neck, liver or kidney cancer.

The gene calls are TRBV9 and TRBJ2-7; possibly TRBD1 for D (6 bases). This CDR3 is 14 amino acids long. V lost 6 bases and J lost 2, with 15 bases in between. Germline lookup yields CDR1 SGDLS and CDR2 YYNGEE. The CDR3 sequence: CASTPRDTPYEQYF. CDR3 bases: TGTGCCAGCACCCCCCGGGACACACCCTACGAGCAGTACTTC.

DNA of the CDR3: TGTGCCTGGAATAGGGGGAGGGATAACGAGCAGTACTTC. Protein sequence: CAWNRGRDNEQYF. V and J are TRBV30 and TRBJ2-7, with D possibly matching TRBD2 (7 bases). Per germline, CDR1 GTSNPN and CDR2 SVGIG (reference sequence). V shed 4 bases and J shed 5 bases, with 15 bases lying between them. The CDR3 loop spans 13 amino acids.

This clone was seen only a few times. This rearrangement joins TRBV10-3 to TRBJ1-6, with 7 bases matching TRBD1. CDR3 length: 14 amino acids. Unmatched junction bases numbered 7, after V lost 0 bases and J lost 14 bases. Germline CDR1 ENHRY, CDR2 SYGVKD. CDR3 coding DNA: TGTGCCATCAGTGAGTCAATGGCAGGGGGATCCCTCCACTTT. Translated: CAISESMAGGSLHF.

The chain links TRBV30 to TRBJ1-2; D call uncertain. V lost 5 bases to trimming and J lost 3 bases, with 13 bases between them. Germline CDR1 GTSNPN, CDR2 SVGIG (reference sequence). The CDR3 extends over 13 amino acids. The CDR3 here is CAWERRAHYGYTF. Written as DNA, the CDR3 is TGTGCCTGGGAACGTAGGGCTCACTATGGCTACACCTTC.

V gene TRBV19 combines with J gene TRBJ1-5, with D unresolved. Trimming stripped 3 bases from V and 7 bases from J, with 7 bases between. Germline V CDR1 and CDR2: LNHDA, SQIVND (reference sequence). The CDR3 is 12 amino acids. The CDR3, as DNA: TGTGCCAGTAGTATCGCCGTGCAGCCCCAGCATTTT. It yields the protein CASSIAVQPQHF.

The table lists this clone with a count of one. This sequence joins TRBV27 and TRBJ1-2; 10 nucleotides match TRBD1. The CDR3 spans 13 residues. Looked up from germline, CDR1 is MNHEY and CDR2 is SMNVEV (reference sequence). V trimming: 2 bases; J trimming: 10 bases; junction bases outside the gene matches: 4. The CDR3 region has the DNA TGTGCCAGCAGTTTACGTGGGACAGGGGACTACACCTTC. This gives the protein CASSLRGTGDYTF.

The chain carries TRBV19 and TRBJ2-2; TRBD2 matches 8 bases. From germline, CDR1 is LNHDA and CDR2 SQIVND (reference sequence). This CDR3 contains 21 residues. Losses at the gene ends were 7 bases for V and 1 base for J; bases not matched to a gene: 23. CDR3: CASMRAHPDGYAGGNTGELFF. CDR3 nucleotides: TGTGCCAGTATGAGAGCACACCCCGACGGGTATGCGGGGGGGAACACCGGGGAGCTGTTTTTT.

The rearrangement links TRBV2 to TRBJ2-1; 15 bases are shared with TRBD2. There are 16 residues in the CDR3. CDR1 SNHLY and CDR2 FYNNEI come from the germline V gene. Trimming removed 10 bases from V and 6 bases from J; junction bases left unmatched: 10. The CDR3 loop is CATKRGTSGGPNEQFF. The CDR3 DNA follows: TGTGCCACCAAAAGGGGGACTAGCGGGGGGCCCAATGAGCAGTTCTTC.

The chain couples TRBV18 to TRBJ1-2; no firm D call. This CDR3 has 11 residues. The germline CDR1 and CDR2 sequences are KGHSH and LQKENI. The V end lost 3 bases, the J end lost 7 bases, and 6 bases lay between the germline ends. Here the CDR3 reads CASSPQVGYTF. DNA for the CDR3: TGTGCCAGCTCACCGCAGGTTGGCTACACCTTC.

The J gene is TRBJ1-2, the V gene TRBV11-1; D is ambiguous. Trimming left V 5 bases short and J 5 bases short, with 15 bases between. The CDR3 spans 14 residues. Germline V gene data show CDR1 as SGHAT and CDR2 as FQDESV (reference sequence). The CDR3 sequence: CASSPWTKGYGYTF. The CDR3 DNA sequence: TGTGCCAGCAGCCCGTGGACTAAAGGGTATGGCTACACCTTC.

The V and J genes are TRBV5-6 and TRBJ1-1; weak D call: TRBD1 (5 bases). The CDR3 totals 13 residues. Trimming took off 2 bases at V and 2 bases at J, with 7 bases between the two ends. Germline-derived CDR1 and CDR2 are SGHDT and YYEEEE. The chain's CDR3 is CASSFGDNTEAFF. CDR3 bases: TGTGCCAGCAGCTTTGGGGACAACACTGAAGCTTTCTTT.

The chain joins TRBV18 to TRBJ1-1, with D perhaps matching TRBD1 (5 bases). Trimming shortened V by 5 bases and J by 0 bases, and 13 bases separated the two germline ends. Germline V gives CDR1 KGHSH, CDR2 LQKENI. This CDR3 contains 15 residues. CDR3 amino acids: CASSTWDRLNTEAFF. The CDR3 bases are TGTGCCAGCTCAACATGGGACCGGTTGAACACTGAAGCTTTCTTT.

The genes are TRBV5-6 and TRBJ2-2, with D possibly matching TRBD1 (5 bases). The CDR3 totals 15 residues. The germline V and J ends were trimmed by 1 base and 7 bases, with 14 bases remaining between them. Looked up from germline, CDR1 is SGHDT and CDR2 is YYEEEE. This CDR3 reads CASSLTPRAGGELFF. For the CDR3, the DNA is TGTGCCAGCAGCTTGACCCCCAGGGCCGGCGGGGAGCTGTTTTTT.

V is TRBV19 and J is TRBJ1-1; no definite D call. This CDR3 has 16 amino acids. V lost 4 bases, J lost 1 base, and 16 bases lay in between. The germline gives CDR1 LNHDA, CDR2 SQIVND (reference sequence). This CDR3 is CASSKEGNFWNTEAFF. In nucleotides, the CDR3 is TGTGCCAGTAGTAAGGAGGGCAACTTCTGGAACACTGAAGCTTTCTTT.

This rearrangement joins TRBV9 to TRBJ1-2; TRBD1 matches 7 bases. The CDR3 is 16 residues long. The junction had 13 bases not matched to a gene; V was cut back by 0 bases and J by 8 bases. Germline CDR1 reads SGDLS; CDR2 reads YYNGEE. In DNA, the CDR3 is TGTGCCAGCAGCGTAGGCCTAGGACAGGACGCGGGCGGCTACACCTTC. Its translation: CASSVGLGQDAGGYTF.

This chain joins TRBV5-1 and TRBJ2-7, with no clear D. The length of the CDR3 is 15 residues. The V gene's germline CDR1 is SGHRS and CDR2 YFSETQ. Trimming shortened V by 0 bases and J by 3 bases, and 13 bases separated the two germline ends. CDR3 loop: CASSLDSRGNYEQYF. The CDR3 DNA sequence: TGCGCCAGCAGCTTGGACAGTAGAGGAAACTACGAGCAGTACTTC.

The J gene is TRBJ2-3, the V gene TRBV10-3; a possible D gene is TRBD1 (6 bases). Germline assignment: CDR1 ENHRY and CDR2 SYGVKD. This CDR3 is built from 15 residues. Between the trimmed V and J ends, which lost 2 bases and 2 bases, there was a span of 11 bases. The CDR3 DNA follows: TGTGCCATCAGTGAGAGGGACACTGACACAGATACGCAGTATTTT. It codes for CAISERDTDTDTQYF.

The chain employs TRBV21-1 and TRBJ2-1; the DNA was not used to check the table's D call, TRBD2. TRBV21-1 corresponds to a pseudogene. There are 17 residues in the CDR3. The CDR3 loop is CASSKEVAGPRIYEQFF. The CDR3 nucleotides are TGTGCCAGCAGCAAAGAGGTTGCGGGACCGAGAATTTATGAGCAGTTCTTC.

The sample holds one count of this clone. This chain links TRBV25-1 with TRBJ1-2; TRBD1 aligns across 10 bases. The CDR3 has 16 residues. Looked up from germline, CDR1 is MGHDK and CDR2 is SYGVNS. The V and J ends lost 0 bases and 8 bases, in that order; junction bases with no gene match: 9. In DNA, the CDR3 is TGTGCCAGCAGTGAATACCCGGGACAGGGGACTGTCGGCTACACCTTC. Protein product: CASSEYPGQGTVGYTF.

This chain connects TRBV13 to TRBJ1-2, with 11 nucleotides matching TRBD1. The junction had 4 bases not matched to a gene; V was cut back by 5 bases and J by 8 bases. The germline CDR1 and CDR2 sequences are PRHDT and FYEKMQ (reference sequence). CDR3 length: 13 residues. Written as DNA, the CDR3 is TGTGCCAGCAGCGGACAGGGGGCGGAAGGCTACACCTTC. The encoded protein is CASSGQGAEGYTF. The variable domain in full, with the rest retrieved from reference TRBV13 and TRBJ1-2, is AAGVIQSPRHLIKEKRETATLKCYPIPRHDTVYWYQQGPGQDPQFLISFYEKMQSDKGSIPDRFSAQQFSDYHSELNMSSLELGDSALYFCASSGQGAEGYTFGSGTRLTVV.

This chain connects TRBV9 to TRBJ2-2; D is perhaps TRBD1 (6 bases). The V end was cut by 4 bases, the J end by 1 base, with 17 bases between. Germline values: CDR1 SGDLS, CDR2 YYNGEE. This CDR3 is 17 amino acids long. CDR3 DNA: TGTGCCAGCAGCCCTCATAGCCAGGGACAGAACACCGGGGAGCTGTTTTTT. Its translation: CASSPHSQGQNTGELFF.